The source of this T cell receptor (beta chain) is a study of T-cell reconstitution after alpha-beta-depleted transplantation in children. Preparing the TCRbeta library involved the use of unique molecular identifiers. TCRdb re-called the PCR reads through MiXCR, storing one row per CDR3 protein. The table includes about 370,000 distinct CDR3 sequences, roughly 21% detected once. The TCR sequence derives from a human donor who donated a stem cell graft to a child with acute myeloid leukemia. Sequencing was performed on PBMCs from the stem cell graft donor, taken from the stem cell graft.

This CDR3 is CASKLSGRASYNEQFF. CDR3 sequence (DNA): TGTGCCAGCAAACTTAGCGGGAGGGCCTCCTACAATGAGCAGTTCTTC. J is TRBJ2-1 and V is TRBV6-1; 11 bases are a match to TRBD2. The J segment lost 0 bases and the V segment lost 7 bases, leaving 5 bases of the junction unmatched. The CDR3 totals 16 residues. Germline loops: CDR1 MNHNS, CDR2 SASEGT.